These 16 T cell receptor beta chains were sequenced from one sample in a study of cytomegalovirus exposure and HLA in healthy donors. The PCR had 60 Vbeta and 13 Jbeta primers. TCRdb's table, derived via immunoSEQ multiplex PCR, lists solely in-frame clones and lacks some. Of approximately 160,000 clones in the sample, approximately 80% were seen once. Sequenced material: PBMCs. All receptors derive from a woman aged 25-40 years in good health and CMV-seronegative.

The chain carries TRBV18 and TRBJ2-3; 10 nucleotides agree with TRBD2. The CDR3 has 14 amino acids. Trimming removed 5 bases from V and 4 bases from J; junction bases left unmatched: 3. CDR1 KGHSH and CDR2 LQKENI come from the germline V gene. The CDR3 here is CASSTSGAADTQYF. CDR3 in DNA: TGTGCCAGCTCAACTAGCGGGGCCGCAGATACGCAGTATTTT.

The V gene is TRBV9, the J gene TRBJ2-5; unclear D gene. This CDR3 is built from 14 residues. Germline V gives CDR1 SGDLS, CDR2 YYNGEE. V lost 0 bases, J lost 1 base, and 7 bases lay in between. This CDR3 reads CASSVAQLQETQYF. The CDR3 bases are TGTGCCAGCAGCGTAGCACAGCTCCAAGAGACCCAGTACTTC.

The V gene is TRBV4-3, the J gene TRBJ2-7; 8 bases align to TRBD2. This CDR3 has 16 residues. The V segment lost 4 bases and the J segment 2 bases; nucleotides outside the gene matches: 10. The germline gives CDR1 LGHNA, CDR2 YSLEER. The CDR3 here is CASSRGPGLGTYEQYF. The DNA for the CDR3 is TGCGCCAGCAGCCGGGGACCGGGACTAGGGACCTACGAGCAGTACTTC.

The chain links TRBV9 to TRBJ1-6, with TRBD1 matching over 8 bases. The CDR3 has 13 residues. Unmatched junction bases numbered 7, after V lost 6 bases and J lost 11 bases. Germline loops: CDR1 SGDLS, CDR2 YYNGEE. CDR3 protein: CASTTGAGPPLHF. CDR3 DNA sequence: TGTGCCAGCACGACAGGGGCTGGGCCACCCCTCCACTTT.

Concerning this clone itself: Other nucleotide sequences in the sample specify the same CDR3. This rearrangement joins TRBV30 to TRBJ1-2; D possibly corresponds to TRBD1 (5 bases). Germline CDR1 reads GTSNPN; CDR2 reads SVGIG (reference sequence). Trimming removed 1 base from V and 4 bases from J, with 7 bases in between. This CDR3 comprises 12 residues. CDR3 region: CAWSGGGYGYTF. The CDR3 DNA reads as TGTGCCTGGAGTGGGGGGGGCTATGGCTACACCTTC. Full variable domain (outside the CDR3, taken from reference TRBV30 and TRBJ1-2): SQTIHQWPATLVQPVGSPLSLECTVEGTSNPNLYWYRQAAGRGLQLLFYSVGIGQISSEVPQNLSASRPQDRQFILSSKKLLLSDSGFYLCAWSGGGYGYTFGSGTRLTVV.

With respect to this clone: This specimen includes other DNA sequences encoding the same CDR3. The V gene is TRBV18, the J gene TRBJ2-5, with a weak D call TRBD1 (5 bases). The CDR3 has 13 residues. The V gene lost 3 bases and the J gene lost 0 bases, with 5 bases spanning the gap. CDR1 is KGHSH, CDR2 LQKENI, per germline. This CDR3 is CASSPGHQETQYF. CDR3 nucleotides: TGTGCCAGCTCACCGGGGCACCAAGAGACCCAGTACTTC.

The genes are TRBV10-1 and TRBJ1-5; 8 bases line up with TRBD1. There are 19 residues in the CDR3. Germline CDR1 WNHNN, CDR2 SYGVQD (reference sequence). With 6 bases clipped from V and 2 bases from J, the junction kept 18 bases outside the gene matches. The CDR3 region is CASSERPTGVVVRNQPQHF. CDR3 coding DNA: TGCGCCAGCAGCGAACGTCCGACAGGGGTGGTGGTTCGCAATCAGCCCCAGCATTTT.

This clone was detected only a few times. The gene calls are TRBV7-2 and TRBJ1-2; 11 bases line up with TRBD1. Trimming took 5 bases from V and 8 from J; bases not matched to a gene: 7. This CDR3 region has 14 residues. Per germline, CDR1 SGHTA and CDR2 FQGNSA. CDR3 sequence (DNA): TGTGCCAGCAGCCATGGACAGGGGGCCTGGGGCTACACCTTC. As protein: CASSHGQGAWGYTF.

The chain is built from TRBV10-3 and TRBJ1-1, with 8 bases fitting TRBD1. J lost 4 bases, V lost 0 bases, and 1 base had no gene match. Germline V gene sequence: CDR1 ENHRY, CDR2 SYGVKD. The CDR3 consists of 14 residues. CDR3 DNA: TGTGCCATCAGTGAGTCCACAGGGGGCACTGAAGCTTTCTTT. It is translated as CAISESTGGTEAFF.

The gene calls are TRBV7-7 and TRBJ2-5; 8 bases agree with TRBD2. Germline V gene lookup returns CDR1 SSHAT and CDR2 FNYEAQ (reference sequence). The CDR3 is 14 amino acids. J gave up 2 bases and V 5 bases, and 4 bases lay outside the gene matches. The CDR3, as DNA: TGTGCCAGCAGCCTGACTAGCGCACAAGAGACCCAGTACTTC. This codes for CASSLTSAQETQYF.

The CDR3 here is CASSWEGTGSYEQYF. The CDR3, as DNA: TGTGCCAGCAGTTGGGAGGGTACGGGCTCCTACGAGCAGTACTTC. V gene TRBV2 combines with J gene TRBJ2-7; 7 nucleotides match TRBD2. V was pared by 5 bases and J by 0 bases, with 7 bases of the junction left unmatched. The germline V gene encodes CDR1 SNHLY and CDR2 FYNNEI. The CDR3 sequence is 15 residues long.

Here the CDR3 reads CAWTSRGGSEAFF. The DNA for the CDR3 is TGTGCCTGGACTTCGAGGGGGGGTTCTGAAGCTTTCTTT. The chain carries TRBV30 and TRBJ1-1, with a tentative D call TRBD1 (6 bases). The CDR3 spans 13 residues. V gave up 4 bases and J gave up 6 bases, with 15 bases separating them. CDR1 GTSNPN and CDR2 SVGIG come from the germline V gene (reference sequence).

CDR3 bases: TGCAGCGTTGGGATGGGGCTGGCAACTGGAAACACCATATATTTT. It yields the protein CSVGMGLATGNTIYF. This chain joins TRBV29-1 and TRBJ1-3, with a possible D match to TRBD1 (5 bases). From germline, CDR1 is SQVTM and CDR2 ANQGSEA. V was trimmed by 4 bases and J by 2 bases, leaving 15 bases between them. The CDR3 has 15 residues.

The CDR3 protein is CASSTRVGTGTANYGYTF. The CDR3 nucleotides read TGTGCCAGTAGCACTCGGGTGGGAACCGGGACAGCAAACTATGGCTACACCTTC. The chain carries TRBV19 and TRBJ1-2; TRBD1 matches at 7 bases. This CDR3 region has 18 residues. The junction had 18 bases not matched to a gene; V was cut back by 6 bases and J by 2 bases. CDR1 and CDR2 (germline): LNHDA, SQIVND (reference sequence). Supplemented by reference TRBV19 and TRBJ1-2, the full variable domain reads DGGITQSPKYLFRKEGQNVTLSCEQNLNHDAMYWYRQDPGQGLRLIYYSQIVNDFQKGDIAEGYSVSREKKESFPLTVTSAQKNPTAFYLCASSTRVGTGTANYGYTFGSGTRLTVV.

This clone was counted once. The V gene is TRBV6-5, the J gene TRBJ2-3; the D is unclear. Trimming took off 2 bases at V and 3 bases at J, with 9 bases between the two ends. The CDR3 covers 14 residues. The germline CDR1 and CDR2 sequences are MNHEY and SVGAGI. CDR3 loop: CASSYLPRTDTQYF. The CDR3 DNA follows: TGTGCCAGCAGTTACCTCCCTAGGACAGATACGCAGTATTTT.

This clone was observed a single time. The chain has TRBV5-4 and TRBJ1-2, with no clear D. CDR1 is SGHNT, CDR2 YYREEE, per germline (reference sequence). Trimming took off 0 bases at V and 4 bases at J, with 7 bases between the two ends. This CDR3 comprises 13 residues. The CDR3 coding sequence is TGTGCCAGCAGCTTGGCAGGAAGCTATGGCTACACCTTC. Translating gives CASSLAGSYGYTF.